This TCR beta chain is from a study of human T cells and chemical hapten exposure. Broader study findings: DPC sensitization left the count of TCRs above 1 in 1000 unchanged.

TCRdb passed the 5' RACE reads through MiXCR, listing each CDR3 protein once. The data contain about 140,000 distinct CDR3 sequences, around 4% of them singletons. The authors' total RNA extraction used unfractionated whole blood. This clonotype was detected ten times or more. Its antigen is not known. The clonotype originates from a female donor in good health.

CDR3 loop: CSVEGLAGDNEQFF. The CDR3 DNA follows: TGCAGCGTTGAAGGACTAGCGGGGGACAATGAGCAGTTCTTC. The rearrangement joins TRBV29-1 to TRBJ2-1; 12 bases line up with TRBD2. The CDR3 is 14 residues long. The germline gives CDR1 SQVTM, CDR2 ANQGSEA. V shed 1 base, J shed 5 bases, and the junction held 0 bases outside the gene matches.